This is a list of T cell receptor beta chains from one sample in a study of blood T cell repertoires in COVID-19. Some clones are missing from TCRdb's copy, which holds only in-frame ones; the method was immunoSEQ multiplex PCR. The sample has around 100,000 clones; about 85% are singletons. Sequencing used peripheral blood. The receptors were sampled from a woman aged 70-85 years with active or convalescent COVID-19. Each CDR3 is given with its conserved first and last residue.

cdr3_aa v_call
CASSQTWQAGYEQYF TRBV3-1/TRBV3-2
CASSYQGSSYEQYF TRBV7-2
CASSLAGGYYEQYF TRBV5-1
CASSLQQYGYTF TRBV19
CASSSNLDSEQFF TRBV5-1
CASSYPSKAGGPVGVETQYF TRBV6-2/TRBV6-3
CASSLVINEQFF TRBV5-6
CASSLAGGNTEAFF TRBV7-3
CASSKEAQGELFF TRBV2
CASSQGAGTEAFF TRBV12-3/TRBV12-4
CASSLRLTGQSGNTIYF TRBV9
CASSQDLKGTVAYEQYF TRBV3-1/TRBV3-2
CSVEDHRTGEAFF TRBV29-1
CASSLANSGGAADTQYF TRBV4-1
CASGLDRGGDTQYF TRBV12-5
CASSLNGGRAERDTQYF TRBV7-9
CATGGVAGSSVTGELFF TRBV10-3
CASSQEGGRGQETQYF TRBV4-2
CASSQGENTGGLFF TRBV3-1/TRBV3-2
CATSDPGQAGEQYF TRBV24-1
CASSLPRDRFFYEQYF TRBV5-1
CASSPHSGQGAYEQYF TRBV5-1
CASSWDRGSNSPLHF TRBV19
CASSPQPPSTLAENTEAFF TRBV18
CASSRGTTEAFF TRBV12-3/TRBV12-4
CASSPYRGANTGELFF TRBV13